The clone carrying this T cell receptor beta chain was counted a few times. Measured with immunoSEQ multiplex PCR; TCRdb has only the in-frame clones, and not every one. This table holds approximately 280,000 clones, roughly 89% found once. The CDR3 loop spans 13 amino acids. Trimming left V 6 bases short and J 2 bases short, with 8 bases between. These data come from a study of blood T cell repertoires in COVID-19. Study-wide background: T cells, B-cell-depleted T cells, or PBMCs supplied cDNA or gDNA.

The origin of this receptor is a middle-aged man with acute or convalescent COVID-19. The rearrangement links TRBV12-3 or TRBV12-4 to TRBJ1-5; D call uncertain. The sample comprised peripheral blood. CDR3 residues: CASSHGRNQPQHF. As DNA, the CDR3 is TGTGCCAGCAGCCATGGGCGCAATCAGCCCCAGCATTTT.